A selection of T cell receptor beta chains follows, all from one sample in a study of beta chain features in type 1 diabetes. Assay: immunoSEQ multiplex PCR; the TCRdb copy retains only in-frame clones and omits some. The sample contains about 900,000 clones, around a sixth of which appear only once. The source material was naive CD4+ T cells from blood. The receptors here all came from a woman younger than 30 in good health. Both conserved end residues are part of each CDR3. Each record gives: D gene, J gene, V gene, clone size, CDR3 DNA, CDR3 protein. The D gene is left open where the match is weak. Some rows mark clone size as missing; the rest say once, few, many or name a class of expanded clone.

.	TRBJ2-7	TRBV20-1	few	TGCAGTGCTGGAAACTACGAGCAGTACTTC	CSAGNYEQYF
TRBD1	TRBJ2-7	TRBV7-9	.	TGTGCCAGCAGCCGGACAGGGGTCTACGAGCAGTACTTC	CASSRTGVYEQYF
TRBD2	TRBJ2-1	TRBV15	.	TGTGCCACCAGCAGGGTTAGCGGGAGTACGACGAATGAGCAGTTCTTC	CATSRVSGSTTNEQFF
.	TRBJ2-4	TRBV28	.	TGTGCCAGCAGTCGGACTAGAGGGGGGGTTTTAGCCAAAAACATTCAGTACTTC	CASSRTRGGVLAKNIQYF
TRBD1	TRBJ2-4	TRBV28	.	TGTGCCAGCAGCCTAGGGACAGGGGGCATAAACATTCAGTACTTC	CASSLGTGGINIQYF
TRBD2	TRBJ2-7	TRBV7-2	few	TGTGCCAGCAGCCCCATGGGACTAGCGGGAGTGCCAAACTTC	CASSPMGLAGVPNF
.	TRBJ2-7	TRBV27	few	TGTGCCAGGTTTAGGGCAGGGGAAAAGGGCGACTCCTACGAGCAGTACTTC	CARFRAGEKGDSYEQYF
.	TRBJ2-7	TRBV28	.	TGTGCCAGCAGGCCAGGGACCTCCTACGAGCAGTACTTC	CASRPGTSYEQYF
.	TRBJ2-1	TRBV5-4	.	TGTGCCAGCAGCTTGAATAGGGAGCAGTTCTTC	CASSLNREQFF
TRBD1	TRBJ1-1	TRBV23-1	few	TGCGCCAGCAGTCAAGTACAGGGGAATTCCAAAATGAACACTGAAGCTTTCTTT	CASSQVQGNSKMNTEAFF
TRBD2	TRBJ2-7	TRBV4-3	.	TGCGCCAGCAGCCAAGGGGGACTAGGCTACGAGCAGTACTTC	CASSQGGLGYEQYF
.	TRBJ2-5	TRBV7-2	few	TGTGCCAGCAGCTTAGCGAACGGCCAGGACACAGAGACCCAGTACTTC	CASSLANGQDTETQYF
.	TRBJ2-5	TRBV9	.	TGTGCCAGCAGCGTAGGCGCTCGGGCAGCACAAGAGGCCCAGTACTTC	CASSVGARAAQEAQYF
.	TRBJ2-3	TRBV9	.	TGTGCCAGCAGCGTAGTGGCTAGTATCGGCGCAGATACGCAGTATTTT	CASSVVASIGADTQYF
TRBD2	TRBJ2-3	TRBV4-3	few	TGCGCCAGCAGCCAAGATGTAGTAGCGGGAACCACAGATACGCAGTATTTT	CASSQDVVAGTTDTQYF
.	TRBJ2-1	TRBV28	.	TGTGCCAGCAGTACCAGGCCGGTTGAGCAGTTCTTC	CASSTRPVEQFF
TRBD1	TRBJ2-7	TRBV10-3	.	TGTGCCATCAGTGCCGCGACAGGGTTCTACGAGCAGTACTTC	CAISAATGFYEQYF